Listed here are 11 T cell receptor beta chains from one sample, sequenced in a study of CD8 T cells in ankylosing spondylitis. Study conclusions and caveats: Blood of patients with ankylosing spondylitis appeared to be characterized by a TCR beta motif of seven or eight highly homologous variants.

Via MiXCR, TCRdb re-called the 5' RACE reads, giving one row per CDR3 protein. There are about 500,000 distinct CDR3 sequences in the sample; 5.3% occur only once, and 3% to 4.5% lies in the top ten. Their target antigens are unknown. The specimen sequenced was blood, either unsorted or a sorted T cell fraction (not recorded which). The source of these receptors is a male donor with ankylosing spondylitis.

This clonotype was counted ten times or more. The chain has TRBV27 and TRBJ2-2; a possible D gene is TRBD1 (5 bases). Between the trimmed V and J ends, which lost 6 bases and 1 base, there was a span of 12 bases. The CDR3 sequence is 15 residues long. CDR1 and CDR2 from the germline V gene are MNHEY and SMNVEV (reference sequence). This CDR3 reads CASSRGALNTGELFF. CDR3 coding DNA: TGTGCCAGCAGCCGTGGGGCCTTGAACACCGGGGAGCTGTTTTTT.

This clonotype was seen many times. The rearrangement links TRBV4-3 to TRBJ2-3; 11 bases align to TRBD2. Germline lookup yields CDR1 LGHNA and CDR2 YSLEER. The trim removed 2 bases at V and 4 bases at J, leaving 5 bases unmatched. The CDR3 sequence is 16 residues long. The CDR3 nucleotides are TGCGCCAGCAGCCAATTAGCGGGAGGGCCAGCAGATACGCAGTATTTT. Amino acid sequence: CASSQLAGGPADTQYF.

At least ten counts were recorded for this clonotype. This chain connects TRBV12-3 or TRBV12-4 to TRBJ2-1, with D maybe TRBD1 (6 bases). The V end was cut by 4 bases, the J end by 6 bases, with 16 bases between. This CDR3 comprises 15 residues. CDR3 in amino acids: CASSSRTDRSNEQFF. The CDR3 DNA is TGTGCCAGCAGTTCCCGGACAGACAGGTCCAATGAGCAGTTCTTC.

The chain is built from TRBV9 and TRBJ2-4, with D possibly matching TRBD1 (6 bases). V gave up 1 base and J gave up 7 bases, with 15 bases separating them. Germline V lookup: CDR1 SGDLS, CDR2 YYNGEE. The CDR3 contains 15 residues. CDR3 in amino acids: CASSVSPDSGNIQYF. For the CDR3, the DNA is TGTGCCAGCAGCGTATCCCCGGACAGCGGTAACATTCAGTACTTC.

The table lists this clonotype with many counts. The chain carries TRBV6-5 and TRBJ2-1, with a possible D match to TRBD2 (6 bases). Looked up from germline, CDR1 is MNHEY and CDR2 is SVGAGI. V was shortened by 3 bases and J by 4 bases, with 7 bases between the two germline ends. The CDR3 has 13 amino acids. CDR3 amino acids: CASSYAGYNEQFF. CDR3 coding DNA: TGTGCCAGCAGTTATGCGGGGTACAATGAGCAGTTCTTC.

Ten or more counts support this clonotype. This chain links TRBV7-6 with TRBJ2-1; unclear D gene. V was clipped by 1 base and J by 3 bases, with 16 bases between them. Germline V gene sequence: CDR1 SGHVS, CDR2 FNYEAQ. CDR3 size: 17 residues. For the CDR3, the DNA is TGTGCCAGCAGCTTAGTCCTACCCGCGTTCAACTACAATGAGCAGTTCTTC. This codes for CASSLVLPAFNYNEQFF.

This clonotype was counted many times. The J gene is TRBJ1-3, the V gene TRBV9; D gene unclear. Germline values: CDR1 SGDLS, CDR2 YYNGEE. Trimming pared 2 bases from V and 1 base from J, leaving 13 bases between. The CDR3 is made up of 16 amino acids. The CDR3 is CASSVQSSASGNTIYF. CDR3 nucleotide sequence: TGTGCCAGCAGCGTCCAATCGTCAGCATCTGGAAACACCATATATTTT.

The chain carries TRBV5-1 and TRBJ2-3; D remains ambiguous. V was shortened by 0 bases and J by 2 bases, with 13 bases between the two germline ends. The germline gives CDR1 SGHRS, CDR2 YFSETQ. CDR3 length: 16 amino acids. CDR3 sequence reads: CASSLAGYHSTDTQYF. The CDR3 DNA reads TGCGCCAGCAGCTTGGCCGGCTACCACTCCACAGATACGCAGTATTTT.

In this sample, this clonotype turned up many times. This chain uses TRBV6-2 or TRBV6-3 with TRBJ2-7, with 7 bases lining up with TRBD1. Trimming removed 2 bases from V and 1 base from J; junction bases left unmatched: 8. The CDR3 is 16 residues long. Germline values: CDR1 MNHEY, CDR2 SVGEGT. The CDR3 nucleotides are TGTGCCAGCAGTTACCCCCGGGACAGAAATTCCTACGAGCAGTACTTC. Its protein is CASSYPRDRNSYEQYF.

This clonotype appeared many times. V gene TRBV28 combines with J gene TRBJ2-2, with 8 bases identical to TRBD1. Germline-derived CDR1 and CDR2 are MDHEN and SYDVKM. V dropped 5 bases and J dropped 3; count of bases not matched to a gene: 8. The CDR3 has 16 residues. Written as DNA, the CDR3 is TGTGCCAGCAGTCCCTCCGGGACAGGATACACCGGGGAGCTGTTTTTT. Translation: CASSPSGTGYTGELFF. Full variable domain (outside the CDR3, taken from reference TRBV28 and TRBJ2-2): DVKVTQSSRYLVKRTGEKVFLECVQDMDHENMFWYRQDPGLGLRLIYFSYDVKMKEKGDIPEGYSVSREKKERFSLILESASTNQTSMYLCASSPSGTGYTGELFFGEGSRLTVL.

In its sample, this clonotype was seen a few times. The chain has TRBV6-5 and TRBJ2-7; a weak D match, TRBD2 (5 bases). Trimming removed 6 bases at V and 3 bases at J, with 24 bases between. CDR1 is MNHEY and CDR2 is SVGAGI in the germline V gene. CDR3 length: 17 amino acids. For the CDR3, the DNA is TGTGCCAGCAGCACTCAGTGGACGGCCCGGGGAAGCTACGAGCAGTACTTC. This gives the protein CASSTQWTARGSYEQYF.